The present TCR beta chain was sequenced within a study of shared clonotypes between healthy human individuals. For the study at large: A couple of women and three men aged 18 to 49 made up the donors.

V was clipped by 7 bases and J by 7 bases; unmatched bases: 9. Germline V gene sequence: CDR1 LNHDA, CDR2 SQIVND (reference sequence). The CDR3 is 15 amino acids. Each of the donors was a healthy adult who was HIV-negative and had not had a recent acute infection or vaccination. Every immunoSEQ plate was one replicate of a subset's evenly spread DNA. Profiled with immunoSEQ multiplex PCR; TCRdb holds only in-frame clones, not every one. The data show about 490,000 clones, roughly 80% seen once. This clone came up a few times. The specimen was PBMCs. The V and J genes are TRBV19 and TRBJ2-1; TRBD2 matches at 11 bases. The clonotype originates from a woman aged 40 to 55 in good health. Some clones in this sample may be carry-over from other donors' samples. DNA of the CDR3: TGTGCCAGTACTCTTGGGACTAGCGGAATTAATGAGCAGTTCTTC. Residues: CASTLGTSGINEQFF.